The 28 T cell receptor beta chains below all came from one sample that was sequenced in a study of blood T cell repertoires in COVID-19. This table comes from immunoSEQ multiplex PCR, and its TCRdb copy is limited to in-frame clones, with some not included. The repertoire holds 140,000 to 150,000 clones, with 70% to 90% as singletons. Sequencing used peripheral blood. The receptors come from a man aged 60 to 69 with active or convalescent COVID-19.

The rearrangement joins TRBV12-3 or TRBV12-4 to TRBJ2-3, with D possibly matching TRBD2 (5 bases). The ends were cut back, 4 bases at V and 5 bases at J, with 10 bases in the middle. CDR3 length equals 13 residues. CDR3 residues: CASSSLSGDTQYF. The CDR3 DNA sequence: TGTGCCAGCAGTTCCCTCAGCGGAGATACGCAGTATTTT.

In this sample, this clone turned up a few times. This sequence joins TRBV4-3 and TRBJ1-1; no firm D call. CDR1 is LGHNA and CDR2 is YSLEER in the germline V gene. V lost 3 bases and J lost 6, with 11 bases in between. The CDR3 is 13 residues long. CDR3 nucleotides: TGCGCCAGCAGCCATTCGACGGGAGCTGAAGCTTTCTTT. As protein: CASSHSTGAEAFF.

This clone appeared a single time. This chain connects TRBV30 to TRBJ1-2; 9 bases align to TRBD1. The CDR3 length is 15 residues. The junction had 9 bases not matched to a gene; V was cut back by 5 bases and J by 2 bases. Germline CDR1 reads GTSNPN; CDR2 reads SVGIG (reference sequence). CDR3 amino acids: CAWGAGDRANYGYTF. CDR3 nucleotides: TGTGCCTGGGGAGCCGGGGACAGGGCAAACTATGGCTACACCTTC.

The rearrangement joins TRBV24-1 to TRBJ2-1; 7 nucleotides line up with TRBD1. V was pared by 4 bases and J by 7 bases, with 9 bases of the junction left unmatched. Looked up from germline, CDR1 is KGHDR and CDR2 is SFDVKD. This CDR3 has 15 amino acids. The CDR3 DNA reads as TGTGCCACCAGTGAACCTCGACAGGGTACGAATGAGCAGTTCTTC. It specifies CATSEPRQGTNEQFF.

This chain joins TRBV6-5 and TRBJ1-2, with unresolved D. The CDR3 is 11 residues long. Germline V gene lookup returns CDR1 MNHEY and CDR2 SVGAGI. V lost 7 bases to trimming and J lost 8 bases, with 11 bases between them. The CDR3 is CASTDGRGYTF. The CDR3 coding sequence is TGTGCCAGCACCGATGGTCGGGGCTACACCTTC.

Regarding this clone: The same CDR3 also results from other DNA sequences found in this sample. The V gene is TRBV18, the J gene TRBJ2-2, with 8 positions matching TRBD1. This CDR3 is 15 amino acids long. The junction had 4 bases not matched to a gene; V was cut back by 5 bases and J by 2 bases. From germline, CDR1 is KGHSH and CDR2 LQKENI. The CDR3 reads CASSSGTGNTGELFF. The CDR3 nucleotides read TGTGCCAGCTCATCCGGGACAGGCAACACCGGGGAGCTGTTTTTT.

This chain joins TRBV5-1 and TRBJ2-2, with 11 positions matching TRBD2. There are 16 residues in the CDR3. From germline, CDR1 is SGHRS and CDR2 YFSETQ. The V and J ends lost 2 bases and 1 base, in that order; junction bases with no gene match: 1. The CDR3 is CASSFLAGGNTGELFF. The DNA for the CDR3 is TGCGCCAGCAGCTTTCTAGCGGGAGGGAACACCGGGGAGCTGTTTTTT.

The V call is TRBV7-9, the J call TRBJ2-3, with a possible D match to TRBD2 (6 bases). There are 15 residues in the CDR3. Germline CDR1 SEHNR, CDR2 FQNEAQ (reference sequence). V lost 1 base and J 2 bases, leaving 10 bases between the germline ends. The DNA of the CDR3 is TGTGCCAGCAGCTTAGATGGGACTCTCACAGATACGCAGTATTTT. This gives the protein CASSLDGTLTDTQYF.

The V and J genes are TRBV27 and TRBJ1-5, with D possibly matching TRBD1 (6 bases). CDR3 length: 16 residues. V lost 1 base, J lost 1 base, and 11 bases lay in between. Germline CDR1 reads MNHEY; CDR2 reads SMNVEV (reference sequence). The CDR3 loop is CASSLWGGASNQPQHF. In DNA form, the CDR3 reads TGTGCCAGCAGTTTATGGGGGGGGGCAAGCAATCAGCCCCAGCATTTT.

This chain uses TRBV4-1 with TRBJ2-1; 10 nucleotides match TRBD2. Germline V gene sequence: CDR1 MGHRA, CDR2 YSYEKL. The CDR3 totals 16 residues. V was pared by 2 bases and J by 2 bases, with 3 bases of the junction left unmatched. The chain's CDR3 is CASSQTSGNPYNEQFF. DNA for the CDR3: TGCGCCAGCAGCCAAACTAGCGGGAACCCCTACAATGAGCAGTTCTTC.

This clone was observed at least ten times. The chain joins TRBV24-1 to TRBJ2-3, with TRBD2 matching over 10 bases. Germline V gives CDR1 KGHDR, CDR2 SFDVKD. Trimming removed 1 base from V and 1 base from J; junction bases left unmatched: 4. The CDR3 is 17 residues long. CDR3: CATSDFRTSGRTDTQYF. In DNA form, the CDR3 reads TGTGCCACCAGTGATTTTCGGACTAGCGGCCGCACAGATACGCAGTATTTT.

The V call is TRBV5-4, the J call TRBJ1-1; no clear D. CDR1 and CDR2 from the germline V gene are SGHNT and YYREEE (reference sequence). The CDR3 extends over 15 amino acids. The ends were cut back, 0 bases at V and 1 base at J, with 10 bases in the middle. For the CDR3, the DNA is TGTGCCAGCAGCTTGGTAGACTATGGGAACACTGAAGCTTTCTTT. Amino acids: CASSLVDYGNTEAFF.

The CDR3 sequence is CASSQDQSRPGLSYEQYF. The CDR3 DNA reads TGCGCCAGCAGCCAAGATCAGTCAAGGCCGGGACTCTCCTACGAGCAGTACTTC. This chain joins TRBV4-1 and TRBJ2-7, with D tentatively TRBD2 (6 bases). The CDR3 runs 18 residues. The germline V and J ends were trimmed by 0 bases and 0 bases, with 18 bases remaining between them. CDR1 is MGHRA and CDR2 is YSYEKL in the germline V gene.

This chain links TRBV4-2 with TRBJ1-1, with 7 bases lining up with TRBD1. The CDR3 covers 14 residues. The germline V gene has CDR1 LGHNA and CDR2 YNFKEQ. V was clipped by 2 bases and J by 4 bases; unmatched bases: 4. CDR3 DNA: TGTGCCAGCAGCCAACCACAGGGGAGCACTGAAGCTTTCTTT. Its protein product is CASSQPQGSTEAFF.

The chain carries TRBV6-2 or TRBV6-3 and TRBJ1-5; D might be TRBD1 (5 bases). The CDR3 has 15 amino acids. Trimming left V 5 bases short and J 3 bases short, with 14 bases between. Germline CDR1 reads MNHEY; CDR2 reads SVGEGT. This CDR3 reads CASSLLQGINQPQHF. DNA of the CDR3: TGTGCCAGCAGTCTACTTCAGGGTATCAATCAGCCCCAGCATTTT.

The chain uses TRBV6-5 and TRBJ1-2; 9 bases match TRBD1. The trim removed 4 bases at V and 9 bases at J, leaving 9 bases unmatched. Germline V gene data show CDR1 as MNHEY and CDR2 as SVGAGI. The CDR3 has 14 residues. CDR3 loop: CASSSGTGMGSYTF. As DNA, the CDR3 is TGTGCCAGCAGTTCGGGGACAGGGATGGGGAGCTACACCTTC.

This clone was recorded once. The chain carries TRBV6-2 or TRBV6-3 and TRBJ2-7; 8 bases map to TRBD1. Germline CDR1 MNHEY, CDR2 SVGEGT. This CDR3 comprises 15 residues. Germline trimming cut 5 bases from V and 4 bases from J; bases unmatched to any gene: 10. The chain's CDR3 is CASSRRDRFIYEQYF. DNA for the CDR3: TGTGCCAGCAGTCGCCGGGACAGGTTCATATACGAGCAGTACTTC.

This clone occurred a few times. V gene TRBV7-9 combines with J gene TRBJ2-1, with 7 bases that match TRBD2. Trimming removed 5 bases from V and 6 bases from J; junction bases left unmatched: 13. CDR1 and CDR2 from the germline V gene are SEHNR and FQNEAQ (reference sequence). The CDR3 extends over 16 amino acids. The CDR3 DNA sequence: TGTGCCAGCAGCCCCCGTGAGGGAGGGCCCTCCAATGAGCAGTTCTTC. Protein sequence: CASSPREGGPSNEQFF.

This clone was seen a few times. The CDR3 reads CASSPTSFREDYGYTF. CDR3 DNA sequence: TGTGCCAGCAGTCCAACAAGCTTCAGGGAAGATTATGGCTACACCTTC. J is TRBJ1-2 and V is TRBV4-2, with D maybe TRBD1 (5 bases). The germline gives CDR1 LGHNA, CDR2 YNFKEQ. The CDR3 sequence is 16 residues long. V was pared by 6 bases and J by 5 bases, with 22 bases between.

The chain couples TRBV10-3 to TRBJ1-2; 7 bases match TRBD1. The germline V gene encodes CDR1 ENHRY and CDR2 SYGVKD. CDR3 size: 14 residues. The J segment lost 4 bases and the V segment lost 6 bases, leaving 8 bases of the junction unmatched. The CDR3 is CAISVGTDTYGYTF. The CDR3, as DNA: TGTGCCATCAGCGTCGGGACAGACACCTATGGCTACACCTTC.

The rearrangement joins TRBV15 to TRBJ1-1; 8 nucleotides match TRBD1. With 3 bases clipped from V and 4 bases from J, the junction kept 7 bases outside the gene matches. The germline CDR1 and CDR2 sequences are LNHNV and YYDKDF (reference sequence). CDR3 length: 15 amino acids. The CDR3 here is CATSRLRQGSTEAFF. CDR3 DNA sequence: TGTGCCACCAGCAGGCTCAGACAGGGGTCCACTGAAGCTTTCTTT.

This chain connects TRBV19 to TRBJ2-5, with 8 nucleotides matching TRBD2. Germline V CDR1 and CDR2: LNHDA, SQIVND (reference sequence). V gave up 3 bases and J gave up 4 bases; unmatched junction bases: 10. The CDR3 consists of 16 residues. The CDR3 reads CASSIGWEAGVETQYF. The CDR3 DNA sequence: TGTGCCAGTAGTATCGGGTGGGAAGCGGGAGTAGAGACCCAGTACTTC.

The chain has TRBV5-4 and TRBJ1-2, with 10 bases lining up with TRBD1. This CDR3 region has 15 residues. Trimming took 4 bases from V and 4 from J; bases not matched to a gene: 7. In germline, CDR1 is SGHNT, CDR2 YYREEE (reference sequence). CDR3 coding DNA: TGTGCCAGCAGCCCGGGGACAGGGGACGGCTATGGCTACACCTTC. It translates to CASSPGTGDGYGYTF.

The V and J genes are TRBV7-3 and TRBJ2-2; TRBD2 agrees at 10 bases. The CDR3 totals 14 residues. The V segment lost 5 bases and the J segment 6 bases; nucleotides outside the gene matches: 3. Per germline, CDR1 SGHTA and CDR2 FQGTGA. The CDR3 here is CASSQSGRAGELFF. DNA for the CDR3: TGTGCCAGCAGCCAGAGCGGGAGGGCCGGGGAGCTGTTTTTT.

This sequence joins TRBV2 and TRBJ2-1, with D possibly TRBD2 on 6 matching bases. From germline, CDR1 is SNHLY and CDR2 FYNNEI. V shed 7 bases and J shed 8 bases, with 15 bases lying between them. The CDR3 runs 13 residues. CDR3 bases: TGTGCCAGCAACTCGGGAGTAGTGGATGAGCAGTTCTTC. Encoded protein: CASNSGVVDEQFF. Combining the CDR3 with reference TRBV2 and TRBJ2-1 gives the whole variable domain EPEVTQTPSHQVTQMGQEVILRCVPISNHLYFYWYRQILGQKVEFLVSFYNNEISEKSEIFDDQFSVERPDGSNFTLKIRSTKLEDSAMYFCASNSGVVDEQFFGPGTRLTVL.

The chain is built from TRBV7-9 and TRBJ2-7, with TRBD2 matching 12 bases. The V segment lost 2 bases and the J segment 7 bases; nucleotides outside the gene matches: 9. This CDR3 spans 16 amino acids. Germline V gene sequence: CDR1 SEHNR, CDR2 FQNEAQ (reference sequence). CDR3 sequence: CASSLIGLAGGREQYF. The CDR3 DNA reads as TGTGCCAGCAGCTTAATAGGGCTAGCGGGAGGGCGAGAGCAGTACTTC.

The V call is TRBV27, the J call TRBJ1-1, with D perhaps matching TRBD1 (5 bases). The CDR3 contains 16 residues. Germline CDR1 is MNHEY and CDR2 is SMNVEV (reference sequence). With 4 bases removed from V and 5 bases from J, the gap between germline ends came to 20 bases. Here the CDR3 reads CASSSLTDGGDTEAFF. Here the CDR3 DNA reads TGTGCCAGCAGTTCGCTAACAGATGGGGGGGATACTGAAGCTTTCTTT.

V and J are TRBV16 and TRBJ2-7; 9 nucleotides match TRBD1. Germline CDR1 is KGHSY and CDR2 is FQNENV. J was trimmed by 7 bases and V by 5 bases; bases with no gene match: 9. The CDR3 spans 14 residues. CDR3 in DNA: TGTGCCAGCAGCTCGGGACAGGGATTGGGGGAGCAGTACTTC. Translation gives CASSSGQGLGEQYF.